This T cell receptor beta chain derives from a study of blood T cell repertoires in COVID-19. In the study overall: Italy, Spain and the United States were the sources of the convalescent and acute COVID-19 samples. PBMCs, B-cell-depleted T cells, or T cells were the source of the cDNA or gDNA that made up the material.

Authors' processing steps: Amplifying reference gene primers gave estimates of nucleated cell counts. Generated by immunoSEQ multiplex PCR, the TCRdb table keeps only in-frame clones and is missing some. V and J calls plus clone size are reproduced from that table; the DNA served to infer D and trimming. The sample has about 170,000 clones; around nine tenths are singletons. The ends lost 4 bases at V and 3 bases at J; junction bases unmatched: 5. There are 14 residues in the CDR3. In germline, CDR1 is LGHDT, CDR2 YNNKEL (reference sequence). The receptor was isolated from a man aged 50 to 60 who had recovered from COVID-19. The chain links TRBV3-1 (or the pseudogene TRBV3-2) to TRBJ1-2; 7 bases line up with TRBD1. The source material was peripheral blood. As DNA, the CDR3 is TGTGCCAGCAGCCCGAAACAGGGGTACTATGGCTACACCTTC. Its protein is CASSPKQGYYGYTF.